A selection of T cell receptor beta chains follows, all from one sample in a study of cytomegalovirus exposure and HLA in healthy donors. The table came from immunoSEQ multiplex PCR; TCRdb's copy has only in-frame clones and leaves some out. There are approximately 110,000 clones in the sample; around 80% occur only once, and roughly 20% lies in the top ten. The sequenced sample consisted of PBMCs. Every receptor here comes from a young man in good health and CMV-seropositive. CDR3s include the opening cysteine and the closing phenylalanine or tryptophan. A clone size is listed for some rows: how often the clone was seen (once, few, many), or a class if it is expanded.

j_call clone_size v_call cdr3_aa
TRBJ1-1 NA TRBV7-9 CASTQITSTEAFF
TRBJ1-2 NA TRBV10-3 CAISDRNYGYTF
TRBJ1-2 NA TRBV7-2 CASSPGQGNYGYTF
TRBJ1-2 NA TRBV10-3 CAISESTGFLYGYTF
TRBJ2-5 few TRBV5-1 CASSQQETQYF
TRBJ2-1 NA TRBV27 CASSLVAGGPYNEQFF
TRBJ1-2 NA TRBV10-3 CAISEKGGNYGYTF
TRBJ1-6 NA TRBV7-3 CASSLRQGTPLHF
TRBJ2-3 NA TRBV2 CASTKGLAGADTQYF
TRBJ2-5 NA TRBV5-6 CASSQTGSETQYF
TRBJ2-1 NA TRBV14 CASSRSVGLAYYNEQFF
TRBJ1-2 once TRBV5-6 CASGLTPDSNYGYTF
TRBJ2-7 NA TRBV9 CASSGRERGGYEQYF